This T cell receptor beta chain was sequenced for a study of graft-versus-host responses after intestinal transplantation. Comment on this clone: No antigen is known for it.

CDR3 length: 18 residues. CDR1 and CDR2 from the germline V gene are SGHVS and FQNEAQ. V lost 5 bases to trimming and J lost 1 base, with 23 bases between them. Data came from immunoSEQ multiplex PCR; TCRdb stores just in-frame clones and leaves some out. The sample has 90,000 to 150,000 clones, 85% to 95% seen once. The chain combines TRBV7-8 with TRBJ1-1; perhaps TRBD1 as D (5 bases). The receptor was isolated from a human donor who received an intestinal transplant. The sample here was unstimulated CD8+ T cells sorted from spleen or lymph node cells, taken before intestinal transplant. CDR3 coding DNA: TGTGCCAGCAGCCCTCTGGGGGACGCAACCTTGGGGAACACTGAAGCTTTCTTT. It encodes CASSPLGDATLGNTEAFF.